This T cell receptor beta chain was identified in a study of T cells in localized non-small cell lung cancer. As to this clone: Antigen unknown.

General study results and limits: Uninvolved adjacent lung had higher T cell clonality than tumor and all other tissues. Only one tumor region went through sequencing, so heterogeneity may still be there.

The CDR3 is 12 amino acids. CDR1 is SEHNR and CDR2 is FQNEAQ in the germline V gene (reference sequence). The junction had 5 bases not matched to a gene; V was cut back by 10 bases and J by 5 bases. Clones were sequenced by immunoSEQ multiplex PCR, and TCRdb holds only the in-frame ones, with some missing. The profile shows about 45,000 clones, about 86% of them singletons. The starting material was peripheral blood mononuclear cells, obtained before any cancer treatment. The chain couples TRBV7-9 to TRBJ2-1; 7 bases align to TRBD1. This clonotype was obtained from a man aged 35 to 69 with stage III lung adenocarcinoma. The CDR3 is CAIGTVDNEQFF. Written as DNA, the CDR3 is TGTGCCATCGGGACAGTTGACAATGAGCAGTTCTTC. Full variable domain (outside the CDR3, taken from reference TRBV7-9 and TRBJ2-1): DTGVSQNPRHKITKRGQNVTFRCDPISEHNRLYWYRQTLGQGPEFLTYFQNEAQLEKSRLLSDRFSAERPKGSFSTLEIQRTEQGDSAMYLCAIGTVDNEQFFGPGTRLTVL.